These 30 T cell receptor beta chains were sequenced from one sample in a study of CD8 T cells in ankylosing spondylitis. In TCRdb, the 5' RACE reads were re-called with MiXCR into one record per CDR3 protein. The sample contains approximately 290,000 distinct CDR3 sequences, less than 25% of which appear only once. The sequencing input was blood, either unsorted or a sorted T cell fraction (not recorded which). Receptors were obtained from a female donor with ankylosing spondylitis or in good health (not recorded which).

The chain links TRBV6-2 or TRBV6-3 to TRBJ2-4; 7 nucleotides match TRBD2. Germline V gene data show CDR1 as MNHEY and CDR2 as SVGEGT. The V gene end was trimmed by 9 bases and the J gene end by 7 bases; junction bases not matched to a gene: 12. This CDR3 contains 14 residues. This CDR3 reads CASYPAGKGNIQYF. In DNA form, the CDR3 reads TGTGCCAGTTACCCAGCGGGAAAGGGGAACATTCAGTACTTC.

This chain links TRBV12-3 or TRBV12-4 with TRBJ1-1; 7 bases match TRBD1. V lost 7 bases to trimming and J lost 0 bases; unmatched junction nucleotides: 5. The length of the CDR3 is 14 residues. In DNA, the CDR3 is TGTGCCAGCACCTTAGGGACAGTGAACACTGAAGCTTTCTTT. It encodes CASTLGTVNTEAFF.

The J gene is TRBJ2-3, the V gene TRBV6-1; 8 nucleotides align to TRBD2. J lost 3 bases, V lost 7 bases, and 12 bases had no gene match. From germline, CDR1 is MNHNS and CDR2 SASEGT. The CDR3 extends over 16 amino acids. CDR3 bases: TGTGCCAGCACGAATACCGGGACTAGGGTTACAGATACGCAGTATTTT. Translation gives CASTNTGTRVTDTQYF.

The V gene is TRBV7-9, the J gene TRBJ1-1; the D is unclear. Between the trimmed V and J ends, which lost 2 bases and 4 bases, there was a span of 8 bases. This CDR3 has 13 amino acids. The germline CDR1 and CDR2 sequences are SEHNR and FQNEAQ (reference sequence). The CDR3 nucleotides read TGTGCCAGCAGCTTATCCGCCAGCACTGAAGCTTTCTTT. Protein: CASSLSASTEAFF.

This chain joins TRBV3-1 and TRBJ2-1; the D is unclear. Germline V gene sequence: CDR1 LGHDT, CDR2 YNNKEL (reference sequence). V gave up 4 bases and J gave up 8 bases, with 18 bases separating them. The CDR3 totals 15 residues. The CDR3 loop is CASSPRPSFFDEQFF. CDR3 coding DNA: TGTGCCAGCAGCCCCCGCCCGAGTTTTTTTGATGAGCAGTTCTTC.

J is TRBJ2-6 and V is TRBV6-2 or TRBV6-3; no definite D call. The CDR3 is 15 amino acids. V lost 8 bases, J lost 1 base, and 12 bases lay in between. Germline V CDR1 and CDR2: MNHEY, SVGEGT. CDR3 coding DNA: TGTGCCAGCTCGAAAGCCATTTCTGGGGCCAACGTCCTGACTTTC. Its protein is CASSKAISGANVLTF.

This clonotype was counted only a few times. CDR3 protein: CASSLSGGPEAFF. The CDR3 nucleotides are TGTGCCAGCAGCTTAAGCGGGGGCCCTGAAGCTTTCTTT. The chain employs TRBV7-9 and TRBJ1-1; D is possibly TRBD1 (6 bases). The CDR3 is 13 residues long. CDR1 is SEHNR and CDR2 is FQNEAQ in the germline V gene (reference sequence). V lost 2 bases and J lost 6, with 10 bases in between.

This clonotype showed up just a few times. The CDR3 sequence is CAARTSGILNNEQFF. CDR3 bases: TGTGCCGCTCGAACTAGCGGGATTTTGAACAATGAGCAGTTCTTC. The gene calls are TRBV10-3 and TRBJ2-1; 10 bases are shared with TRBD2. The ends lost 11 bases at V and 5 bases at J; junction bases unmatched: 12. CDR1 and CDR2 (germline): ENHRY, SYGVKD. The CDR3 has 15 amino acids.

V and J are TRBV20-1 and TRBJ2-1, with D maybe TRBD2 (6 bases). CDR1 is DFQATT, CDR2 SNEGSKA, per germline (reference sequence). This CDR3 comprises 17 residues. V lost 0 bases and J lost 9, with 24 bases in between. CDR3 in amino acids: CSAREVGNAGRGREQFF. The CDR3 DNA sequence: TGCAGTGCTAGAGAGGTTGGTAACGCGGGAAGAGGTCGTGAGCAGTTCTTC.

The chain uses TRBV13 and TRBJ1-2; tentatively, D is TRBD1 (5 bases). Germline values: CDR1 PRHDT, CDR2 FYEKMQ (reference sequence). The CDR3 spans 13 residues. The V and J ends lost 6 bases and 3 bases respectively, with 11 bases between them. The CDR3 protein is CASRTGTDYGYTF. In DNA, the CDR3 is TGTGCCAGCAGGACCGGGACGGACTATGGCTACACCTTC.

This clonotype was seen at least ten times. This chain links TRBV12-3 or TRBV12-4 with TRBJ2-5; 8 bases match TRBD2. The J segment lost 2 bases and the V segment lost 4 bases, leaving 6 bases of the junction unmatched. This CDR3 is built from 15 residues. The CDR3 spells CASSSLAVTQETQYF. CDR3 DNA: TGTGCCAGCAGTTCACTAGCGGTAACTCAAGAGACCCAGTACTTC.

In its sample, this clonotype was seen many times. This chain joins TRBV4-3 and TRBJ2-1, with 12 nucleotides matching TRBD2. The CDR3 is 15 residues long. The trim removed 5 bases at V and 10 bases at J, leaving 9 bases unmatched. Germline V gives CDR1 LGHNA, CDR2 YSLEER. The CDR3 loop reads CASSYLAGGMGEQFF. CDR3 DNA sequence: TGCGCCAGCAGCTATCTAGCGGGAGGGATGGGGGAGCAGTTCTTC.

The chain couples TRBV20-1 to TRBJ2-6; the D is unclear. Germline CDR1 reads DFQATT; CDR2 reads SNEGSKA (reference sequence). The CDR3 length is 14 residues. V lost 5 bases and J lost 2, with 10 bases in between. As DNA, the CDR3 is TGCAGTGCTGAAGGAAGTCCTGGGGCCAACGTCCTGACTTTC. It yields the protein CSAEGSPGANVLTF.

This chain joins TRBV7-2 and TRBJ2-6; D is perhaps TRBD1 or TRBD2 (5 bases each). Germline values: CDR1 SGHTA, CDR2 FQGNSA. The CDR3 is 16 amino acids. The germline V and J ends were trimmed by 3 bases and 3 bases, with 12 bases remaining between them. DNA of the CDR3: TGTGCCAGCAGCTTCCCGGGGCGCAGTGGGGCCAACGTCCTGACTTTC. Translation: CASSFPGRSGANVLTF. Combining the CDR3 with reference TRBV7-2 and TRBJ2-6 gives the whole variable domain GAGVSQSPSNKVTEKGKDVELRCDPISGHTALYWYRQSLGQGLEFLIYFQGNSAPDKSGLPSDRFSAERTGGSVSTLTIQRTQQEDSAVYLCASSFPGRSGANVLTFGAGSRLTVL.

This clonotype has at least ten counts. The chain employs TRBV10-3 and TRBJ1-2, with D maybe TRBD1 (6 bases). V gave up 2 bases and J gave up 8 bases, with 21 bases separating them. The V gene's germline CDR1 is ENHRY and CDR2 SYGVKD. The CDR3 length is 16 residues. CDR3 region: CAISEPALQGARGYTF. CDR3 DNA: TGTGCCATCAGTGAGCCCGCACTACAGGGAGCGCGAGGCTACACCTTC.

V and J are TRBV9 and TRBJ2-1, with TRBD1 identical over 10 bases. The CDR3 sequence is 15 residues long. V lost 3 bases and J lost 7; bases outside the gene matches: 7. The germline CDR1 and CDR2 sequences are SGDLS and YYNGEE. The DNA of the CDR3 is TGTGCCAGCAGCGCCCGGGACAGGGGTAGGAATGAGCAGTTCTTC. Its translation: CASSARDRGRNEQFF.

The J gene is TRBJ2-1, the V gene TRBV12-3 or TRBV12-4, with a weak D call TRBD1 (6 bases). V shed 6 bases and J shed 15 bases, with 15 bases lying between them. The CDR3 is made up of 11 amino acids. The CDR3 nucleotides are TGTGCCAGCAGCAGGGGCCCGGAGTGGTTCTTC. Translated: CASSRGPEWFF.

The chain combines TRBV12-3 or TRBV12-4 with TRBJ2-3; D unresolved. V lost 6 bases to trimming and J lost 0 bases, with 10 bases between them. The CDR3 covers 14 residues. CDR3 amino acids: CASRPLTSTDTQYF. Here the CDR3 DNA reads TGTGCCAGCAGACCCCTGACTAGCACAGATACGCAGTATTTT.

In its sample, this clonotype was seen a few times. V is TRBV2 and J is TRBJ2-2; unclear D gene. Germline V lookup: CDR1 SNHLY, CDR2 FYNNEI. The V and J ends lost 4 bases and 0 bases respectively, with 12 bases between them. The CDR3 loop spans 16 amino acids. The DNA of the CDR3 is TGTGCCAGCAGTGGTTTTCCCGTTCCGAACACCGGGGAGCTGTTTTTT. Protein: CASSGFPVPNTGELFF. The full variable domain, its missing parts supplied by reference TRBV2 and TRBJ2-2, is EPEVTQTPSHQVTQMGQEVILRCVPISNHLYFYWYRQILGQKVEFLVSFYNNEISEKSEIFDDQFSVERPDGSNFTLKIRSTKLEDSAMYFCASSGFPVPNTGELFFGEGSRLTVL.

V is TRBV20-1 and J is TRBJ2-6; 10 nucleotides line up with TRBD1. Germline V CDR1 and CDR2: DFQATT, SNEGSKA (reference sequence). Trimming cost V 1 base and J 2 bases; bases outside gene matches: 5. The CDR3 length is 17 residues. This chain's CDR3 is CSARGQGARAGANVLTF. The CDR3 region has the DNA TGCAGTGCTAGAGGACAGGGGGCGCGGGCTGGGGCCAACGTCCTGACTTTC.

The V gene is TRBV2, the J gene TRBJ1-5; TRBD1 is a possible D gene (5 bases). The CDR3 length is 13 residues. Trimming took off 7 bases at V and 4 bases at J, with 11 bases between the two ends. CDR1 and CDR2 from the germline V gene are SNHLY and FYNNEI. As DNA, the CDR3 is TGTGCCAGCACCCAGGGACTTAATCAGCCCCAGCATTTT. As protein: CASTQGLNQPQHF.

The V call is TRBV11-2, the J call TRBJ2-1; the match to TRBD1 covers 7 bases. The CDR3 is 18 amino acids. Trimming cost V 5 bases and J 3 bases; bases outside gene matches: 16. Germline-derived CDR1 and CDR2 are SGHAT and FQNNGV. For the CDR3, the DNA is TGTGCCAGCAGCCCCACCCCCACAGGGGCCACAGTCTACAATGAGCAGTTCTTC. Its translation: CASSPTPTGATVYNEQFF.

The table lists this clonotype with many counts. The rearrangement links TRBV10-3 to TRBJ2-1; D is possibly TRBD2 (5 bases). In germline, CDR1 is ENHRY, CDR2 SYGVKD. The V gene lost 5 bases and the J gene lost 8 bases, with 16 bases spanning the gap. CDR3 length equals 14 residues. CDR3 amino acids: CAISRDLRGHEQFF. For the CDR3, the DNA is TGTGCCATCAGTCGTGATTTGAGAGGGCATGAGCAGTTCTTC.

The rearrangement uses TRBV29-1 and TRBJ1-5, with D perhaps TRBD1 (5 bases). The CDR3 runs 12 residues. Trimming took off 4 bases at V and 8 bases at J, with 12 bases between the two ends. The germline CDR1 and CDR2 sequences are SQVTM and ANQGSEA. The CDR3 DNA reads as TGCAGCGTTGGGGGCCTCCGTGAGCCCCAGCATTTT. This sequence encodes CSVGGLREPQHF.

This clonotype has a handful of counts. This sequence may be a read error, since a much larger clone differs from it by one base. V usage is TRBV12-3 or TRBV12-4 and J usage is TRBJ2-5; D might be TRBD2 (6 bases). The CDR3 extends over 13 amino acids. This CDR3 is CARSLTGLETQYF. The CDR3 region has the DNA TGTGCCAGAAGTTTAACGGGACTAGAGACCCAGTACTTC.

This clonotype was seen ten or more times. This chain joins TRBV4-3 and TRBJ1-1; D unclear. In germline, CDR1 is LGHNA, CDR2 YSLEER. Trimming took 0 bases from V and 0 from J, leaving 17 bases between them. This CDR3 has 18 residues. The CDR3 region has the DNA TGCGCCAGCAGCCAAGAACGGCCCAAGTCAATCATGAACACTGAAGCTTTCTTT. It yields the protein CASSQERPKSIMNTEAFF.

This clonotype was counted many times. The chain employs TRBV6-2 or TRBV6-3 and TRBJ2-3, with TRBD2 identical over 8 bases. The junction had 4 bases not matched to a gene; V was cut back by 5 bases and J by 0 bases. The CDR3 is 15 residues long. CDR1 and CDR2 (germline): MNHEY, SVGEGT. The CDR3 protein is CASSLRTSSTDTQYF. CDR3 in DNA: TGTGCCAGCAGTCTACGGACTAGCAGCACAGATACGCAGTATTTT.

The chain is built from TRBV12-3 or TRBV12-4 and TRBJ2-1; 8 nucleotides agree with TRBD1. With V trimmed by 8 bases and J by 9 bases, 9 bases remained unmatched. The CDR3 sequence is 13 residues long. This CDR3 reads CASGQGGTGEQFF. The CDR3 nucleotides read TGTGCCAGCGGACAGGGAGGCACTGGTGAGCAGTTCTTC.

This clonotype was found a few times. The chain couples TRBV7-2 to TRBJ1-1, with a possible D match to TRBD1 (5 bases). Germline-derived CDR1 and CDR2 are SGHTA and FQGNSA. The V end lost 1 base, the J end lost 3 bases, and 9 bases lay between the germline ends. The CDR3 has 14 amino acids. The CDR3 nucleotides read TGTGCCAGCAGCTTAGTTACGACAGACACTGAAGCTTTCTTT. Protein sequence: CASSLVTTDTEAFF.

The chain is built from TRBV4-3 and TRBJ2-7; 13 bases fit TRBD2. The J segment lost 4 bases and the V segment lost 1 base, leaving 16 bases of the junction unmatched. The CDR3 has 20 residues. Germline CDR1 LGHNA, CDR2 YSLEER. CDR3 loop: CASSQGISGGLAGRVYEQYF. DNA of the CDR3: TGCGCCAGCAGCCAAGGGATAAGTGGGGGACTAGCGGGACGAGTTTACGAGCAGTACTTC.